This record concerns one TCR beta chain sequence. What it binds is unknown. Unique molecular identifiers were carried by the TCR beta cDNA libraries. MiXCR, run by TCRdb on the PCR reads, gives a single entry per CDR3 protein. The data show hundreds of thousands of distinct CDR3 sequences, 55% to 60% seen once. The data derive from a study of post-analysis software for immune sequencing data. Overall study results and limits: Roughly five TRBV segments appeared more often in patients than in controls, and TRBV5-6, TRBV5-1 and TRBV20-1 were among these. Controls had significantly higher normalized Chao1 diversity than multiple sclerosis patients.

The CDR3 sequence is 14 residues long. Trimming took 0 bases from V and 5 from J, leaving 14 bases between them. Germline V gives CDR1 SQVTM, CDR2 ANQGSEA. The chain links TRBV29-1 to TRBJ2-7, with D tentatively TRBD2 (5 bases). The sequencing input was blood. The clonotype originates from a girl aged 2 to 9 with multiple sclerosis. CDR3 residues: CSVEEFEGSNEQYF. CDR3 sequence (DNA): TGCAGCGTTGAAGAATTCGAGGGATCCAACGAGCAGTACTTC.